A single sample is the source of the 9 T cell receptor beta chains below, sequenced in a study of T cell changes during pregnancy in multiple sclerosis. This table comes from immunoSEQ multiplex PCR, and its TCRdb copy is limited to in-frame clones, with some not included. The sample records about 110,000 clones, 85% to 95% being singletons. Material: peripheral blood, obtained in the third trimester of pregnancy. The source is a female donor in good health, enrolled as a control in a pregnancy study.

V usage is TRBV2 and J usage is TRBJ2-1, with 12 positions matching TRBD2. Looked up from germline, CDR1 is SNHLY and CDR2 is FYNNEI. The V segment lost 8 bases and the J segment 5 bases; nucleotides outside the gene matches: 4. The CDR3 is 14 residues long. CDR3 sequence: CASPSGGADNEQFF. Written as DNA, the CDR3 is TGTGCCAGCCCTAGCGGGGGGGCCGACAATGAGCAGTTCTTC. The full variable domain, in which reference TRBV2 and TRBJ2-1 provide the parts outside the CDR3, is EPEVTQTPSHQVTQMGQEVILRCVPISNHLYFYWYRQILGQKVEFLVSFYNNEISEKSEIFDDQFSVERPDGSNFTLKIRSTKLEDSAMYFCASPSGGADNEQFFGPGTRLTVL.

This chain links TRBV6-4 with TRBJ2-1; 11 bases agree with TRBD2. Trimming cost V 3 bases and J 7 bases; bases outside gene matches: 2. The CDR3 has 14 residues. The germline CDR1 and CDR2 sequences are MRHNA and SNTAGT. CDR3 region: CASSEGLAANEQFF. In nucleotides, the CDR3 is TGTGCCAGCAGTGAGGGACTAGCGGCAAATGAGCAGTTCTTC.

This rearrangement joins TRBV2 to TRBJ1-1; 7 bases line up with TRBD1. Germline CDR1 SNHLY, CDR2 FYNNEI. CDR3 length: 14 residues. The ends lost 5 bases at V and 5 bases at J; junction bases unmatched: 8. The CDR3, as DNA: TGTGCCAGCAGTCAGGGGGGACGGAGGACTGAAGCTTTCTTT. Protein sequence: CASSQGGRRTEAFF. Filled out from reference TRBV2 and TRBJ1-1, the complete variable domain reads EPEVTQTPSHQVTQMGQEVILRCVPISNHLYFYWYRQILGQKVEFLVSFYNNEISEKSEIFDDQFSVERPDGSNFTLKIRSTKLEDSAMYFCASSQGGRRTEAFFGQGTRLTVV.

V is TRBV6-5 and J is TRBJ1-4; D is perhaps TRBD1 (6 bases). Germline CDR1 is MNHEY and CDR2 is SVGAGI. CDR3 length: 16 amino acids. Trimming shortened V by 0 bases and J by 0 bases, and 8 bases separated the two germline ends. The CDR3 loop is CASSYSTGPTNEKLFF. For the CDR3, the DNA is TGTGCCAGCAGTTACTCGACAGGACCAACTAATGAAAAACTGTTTTTT.

The chain has TRBV27 and TRBJ2-2, with D unclear. Looked up from germline, CDR1 is MNHEY and CDR2 is SMNVEV (reference sequence). The CDR3 is 15 amino acids. The V end lost 0 bases, the J end lost 2 bases, and 7 bases lay between the germline ends. The CDR3 sequence is CASSLSARNTGELFF. As DNA, the CDR3 is TGTGCCAGCAGTTTATCTGCCAGAAACACCGGGGAGCTGTTTTTT.

V and J are TRBV4-3 and TRBJ1-3; D is unresolved. In germline, CDR1 is LGHNA, CDR2 YSLEER. This CDR3 region has 15 residues. V lost 0 bases and J 4 bases, leaving 10 bases between the germline ends. CDR3 protein: CASSQESRNGNTIYF. CDR3 coding DNA: TGCGCCAGCAGCCAAGAAAGCAGGAACGGAAACACCATATATTTT.

This rearrangement joins TRBV6-1 to TRBJ1-4, with D possibly matching TRBD1 (5 bases). V was shortened by 0 bases and J by 8 bases, with 16 bases between the two germline ends. This CDR3 has 16 residues. Germline V gene sequence: CDR1 MNHNS, CDR2 SASEGT. The CDR3 DNA reads TGTGCCAGCAGTGAAGCGGAGGGGCCGGGCAGGGAAAAACTGTTTTTT. Translation gives CASSEAEGPGREKLFF.

As DNA, the CDR3 is TGTGCCAGCAGAGGACTAGCGGGGGGCCTGGATGAGCAGTTCTTC. This encodes CASRGLAGGLDEQFF. The rearrangement uses TRBV6-6 and TRBJ2-1, with TRBD2 matching over 14 bases. The V gene's germline CDR1 is MNHNY and CDR2 SVGAGI (reference sequence). The V segment lost 6 bases and the J segment 8 bases; nucleotides outside the gene matches: 6. The CDR3 runs 15 residues.

The V gene is TRBV2, the J gene TRBJ1-5, with D unresolved. CDR1 and CDR2 (germline): SNHLY, FYNNEI. Trimming shortened V by 6 bases and J by 0 bases, and 9 bases separated the two germline ends. The CDR3 spans 14 residues. Here the CDR3 reads CASSREYSNQPQHF. The CDR3 DNA sequence: TGTGCCAGCAGCCGGGAGTATAGCAATCAGCCCCAGCATTTT.